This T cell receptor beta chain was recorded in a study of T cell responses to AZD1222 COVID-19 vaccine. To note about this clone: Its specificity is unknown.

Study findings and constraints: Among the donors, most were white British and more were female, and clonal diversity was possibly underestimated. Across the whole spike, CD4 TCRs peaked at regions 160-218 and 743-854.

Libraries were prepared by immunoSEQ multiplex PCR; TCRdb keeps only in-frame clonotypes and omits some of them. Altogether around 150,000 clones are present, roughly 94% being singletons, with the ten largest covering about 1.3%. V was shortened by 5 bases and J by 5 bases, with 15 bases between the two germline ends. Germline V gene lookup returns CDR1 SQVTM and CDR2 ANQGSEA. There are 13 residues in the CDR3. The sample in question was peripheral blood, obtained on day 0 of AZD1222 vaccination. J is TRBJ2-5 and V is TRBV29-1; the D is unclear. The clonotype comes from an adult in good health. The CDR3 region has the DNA TGCAGCGTTCGAGGCTTGATCGAGGAGACCCAGTACTTC. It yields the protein CSVRGLIEETQYF.